The next 28 T cell receptor beta chains were all read from a single sample in a study of CD8 T cells in ankylosing spondylitis. TCRdb passed the 5' RACE reads through MiXCR, listing each CDR3 protein once. The sample consists of about 220,000 distinct CDR3 sequences, approximately 20% of them appearing once. Study results and limitations: Blood of patients with ankylosing spondylitis appeared to be characterized by a TCR beta motif of 8 or 9 highly homologous variants.

These receptors are not linked to any known antigen. The sequencing sample was made of blood, either unsorted or a sorted T cell fraction (not recorded which). These receptors were collected from a male donor with ankylosing spondylitis.

This clonotype has ten or more counts. The V and J genes are TRBV29-1 and TRBJ2-1; D call uncertain. V lost 3 bases to trimming and J lost 5 bases, with 8 bases between them. The germline gives CDR1 SQVTM, CDR2 ANQGSEA. This CDR3 spans 12 amino acids. In DNA form, the CDR3 reads TGCAGCGTTGATCCGGAGAACAATGAGCAGTTCTTC. Encoded protein: CSVDPENNEQFF.

The CDR3 reads CASSLGWREDYTDTQYF. The DNA of the CDR3 is TGTGCCAGCAGCTTAGGGTGGAGGGAGGACTACACAGATACGCAGTATTTT. This chain joins TRBV7-9 and TRBJ2-3; perhaps TRBD2 as D (6 bases). This CDR3 spans 17 amino acids. Per the germline V gene, CDR1 is SEHNR and CDR2 is FQNEAQ (reference sequence). The germline V and J ends were trimmed by 1 base and 2 bases, with 16 bases remaining between them.

In DNA, the CDR3 is TGTGCCAGCAGCTTCACTTTGGGCGAGCAGTACTTC. Translating gives CASSFTLGEQYF. The rearrangement links TRBV11-1 to TRBJ2-7; D gene unclear. Trimming took off 3 bases at V and 6 bases at J, with 9 bases between the two ends. Germline V lookup: CDR1 SGHAT, CDR2 FQDESV (reference sequence). The CDR3 sequence is 12 residues long.

This clonotype was counted a few times. The chain carries TRBV5-5 and TRBJ2-7; tentatively, D is TRBD2 (6 bases). The CDR3 has 15 amino acids. Germline V CDR1 and CDR2: SGHKS, YYEKEE (reference sequence). The V gene lost 4 bases and the J gene lost 2 bases, with 16 bases spanning the gap. CDR3 coding DNA: TGTGCCAGCAGCCGTACTAGCAGGGAGACCTACGAGCAGTACTTC. Residues: CASSRTSRETYEQYF.

This chain connects TRBV10-3 to TRBJ2-3; 7 nucleotides line up with TRBD2. The trim removed 6 bases at V and 4 bases at J, leaving 19 bases unmatched. The CDR3 contains 18 residues. The germline CDR1 and CDR2 sequences are ENHRY and SYGVKD. This CDR3 reads CAISDPVRTSSGADTQYF. In DNA form, the CDR3 reads TGTGCCATCAGCGACCCCGTGAGGACTAGTAGTGGTGCAGATACGCAGTATTTT.

This clonotype has just a few counts. The chain links TRBV15 to TRBJ2-1; 8 bases match TRBD2. The germline CDR1 and CDR2 sequences are LNHNV and YYDKDF (reference sequence). The CDR3 loop spans 18 amino acids. The ends lost 0 bases at V and 4 bases at J; junction bases unmatched: 11. In nucleotides, the CDR3 is TGTGCCACCAGCAGAGAGGGTTTGGGCGGGGGGACATACAATGAGCAGTTCTTC. This translates into CATSREGLGGGTYNEQFF.

This clonotype was seen ten or more times. The chain couples TRBV5-1 to TRBJ2-3; D might be TRBD1 (5 bases). CDR3 length: 16 amino acids. The V end lost 1 base, the J end lost 0 bases, and 12 bases lay between the germline ends. Germline CDR1 SGHRS, CDR2 YFSETQ. The CDR3 region has the DNA TGCGCCAGCAGCTTGCAGGCGGACACTAGCACAGATACGCAGTATTTT. Translation: CASSLQADTSTDTQYF.

This clonotype has only a few counts. This chain joins TRBV9 and TRBJ2-1; D is unresolved. CDR1 is SGDLS and CDR2 is YYNGEE in the germline V gene. The CDR3 is 14 amino acids. V was cut by 0 bases and J by 8 bases, with 12 bases left in between. The CDR3, as DNA: TGTGCCAGCAGCGTAGGTCGACCTGGGGATGAGCAGTTCTTC. Translation gives CASSVGRPGDEQFF.

The sample holds many counts of this clonotype. J is TRBJ2-1 and V is TRBV6-2 or TRBV6-3, with 12 bases that match TRBD2. The J segment lost 6 bases and the V segment lost 1 base, leaving 4 bases of the junction unmatched. Germline V gene data show CDR1 as MNHEY and CDR2 as SVGEGT. The CDR3 is made up of 16 amino acids. Here the CDR3 DNA reads TGTGCCAGCAGTTACTGGGTGACTAGCGGGAGCAATGAGCAGTTCTTC. Translating gives CASSYWVTSGSNEQFF.

In its sample, this clonotype was seen a few times. The gene calls are TRBV19 and TRBJ2-3, with 7 positions matching TRBD2. Germline V gene lookup returns CDR1 LNHDA and CDR2 SQIVND (reference sequence). This CDR3 contains 13 residues. Losses at the gene ends were 8 bases for V and 4 bases for J; bases not matched to a gene: 6. This CDR3 reads CASGYGGADTQYF. In DNA, the CDR3 is TGTGCCAGTGGATATGGGGGGGCAGATACGCAGTATTTT.

As DNA, the CDR3 is TGTGCCATCAGTGCAGACGGGACAGGGACCTACGAGCAGTACTTC. It translates to CAISADGTGTYEQYF. The gene calls are TRBV10-3 and TRBJ2-7; the match to TRBD1 covers 9 bases. V was clipped by 4 bases and J by 2 bases; unmatched bases: 6. This CDR3 comprises 15 residues. Germline CDR1 reads ENHRY; CDR2 reads SYGVKD.

This clonotype was observed a handful of times. The chain joins TRBV29-1 to TRBJ1-1; D gene unclear. Germline CDR1 SQVTM, CDR2 ANQGSEA. The CDR3 length is 12 residues. Trimming stripped 3 bases from V and 6 bases from J, with 11 bases between. The CDR3 reads CSVEEGNPEAFF. DNA of the CDR3: TGCAGCGTTGAGGAAGGTAACCCTGAAGCTTTCTTT.

The chain combines TRBV6-2 or TRBV6-3 with TRBJ2-7; D is perhaps TRBD1 (7 bases). This CDR3 has 14 residues. Germline lookup yields CDR1 MNHEY and CDR2 SVGEGT. V dropped 4 bases and J dropped 4 bases, with 14 bases sitting between them. CDR3 sequence (DNA): TGTGCCAGCAGTTCGACACAGGGGAGGTACGAGCAGTACTTC. Its translation is CASSSTQGRYEQYF.

This clonotype has only a few counts. V is TRBV29-1 and J is TRBJ2-5; TRBD2 aligns across 11 bases. The V gene end was trimmed by 3 bases and the J gene end by 2 bases; junction bases not matched to a gene: 2. Germline lookup yields CDR1 SQVTM and CDR2 ANQGSEA. The CDR3 spans 14 residues. CDR3 in DNA: TGCAGCGTTGAGGGACTAGCGGAGCAAGAGACCCAGTACTTC. It specifies CSVEGLAEQETQYF.

The chain couples TRBV11-2 to TRBJ2-3, with D possibly matching TRBD2 (6 bases). With 5 bases removed from V and 3 bases from J, the gap between germline ends came to 15 bases. Germline V gene lookup returns CDR1 SGHAT and CDR2 FQNNGV. The CDR3 has 15 residues. This chain's CDR3 is CASSLWGDRTDTQYF. Written as DNA, the CDR3 is TGTGCCAGCAGCCTCTGGGGGGATCGAACAGATACGCAGTATTTT.

The V and J genes are TRBV4-3 and TRBJ1-3; D is undetermined. With 1 base removed from V and 2 bases from J, the gap between germline ends came to 9 bases. This CDR3 comprises 15 residues. The V gene's germline CDR1 is LGHNA and CDR2 YSLEER. In DNA form, the CDR3 reads TGCGCCAGCAGCCAAGTATGGGCGACTGGAAACACCATATATTTT. Its translation is CASSQVWATGNTIYF.

This clonotype has a count of ten or more. The J gene is TRBJ2-1, the V gene TRBV29-1; D is perhaps TRBD1 (5 bases). Germline loops: CDR1 SQVTM, CDR2 ANQGSEA. The CDR3 extends over 15 amino acids. Trimming pared 4 bases from V and 1 base from J, leaving 14 bases between. DNA for the CDR3: TGCAGCGTTGTCTATCCCAGACAGTCCTACAATGAGCAGTTCTTC. Its protein is CSVVYPRQSYNEQFF.

Concerning this clonotype itself: One base away lies a much larger clone, so this may be a sequencing read error. This chain uses TRBV29-1 with TRBJ2-7; TRBD1 matches at 7 bases. Germline assignment: CDR1 SQVTM and CDR2 ANQGSEA. The CDR3 is 12 amino acids. The CDR3 reads CSVVTGAYVQYF. CDR3 DNA: TGCAGCGTTGTCACAGGGGCCTACGTGCAGTACTTC.

The chain couples TRBV12-3 or TRBV12-4 to TRBJ2-7; the D is unclear. The CDR3 contains 14 residues. V was cut by 5 bases and J by 7 bases, with 18 bases left in between. The CDR3 DNA follows: TGTGCCAGCAGTCCCGGCGACACCCCTCTGGAGCAGTACTTC. It specifies CASSPGDTPLEQYF.

This clonotype was seen a handful of times. The gene calls are TRBV29-1 and TRBJ1-1; 7 bases map to TRBD1. V shed 7 bases, J shed 10 bases, and the junction held 21 bases outside the gene matches. CDR1 and CDR2 from the germline V gene are SQVTM and ANQGSEA. The CDR3 has 15 residues. CDR3 nucleotides: TGCAGCGCCATAGGACAGGCCGTATCTGAACTGGGAGCTTTCTTT. Protein: CSAIGQAVSELGAFF.

The genes are TRBV11-2 and TRBJ2-3; 9 positions agree with TRBD2. The ends lost 5 bases at V and 5 bases at J; junction bases unmatched: 11. The CDR3 has 16 residues. Germline V gene sequence: CDR1 SGHAT, CDR2 FQNNGV. The CDR3 is CASSDPLAGEQDTQYF. The CDR3 region has the DNA TGTGCCAGCAGCGACCCGTTAGCGGGAGAACAAGATACGCAGTATTTT.

The V and J genes are TRBV6-1 and TRBJ2-7; D perhaps matches TRBD1 (6 bases). The germline CDR1 and CDR2 sequences are MNHNS and SASEGT. Trimming shortened V by 7 bases and J by 2 bases, and 18 bases separated the two germline ends. CDR3 length equals 15 residues. CDR3 amino acids: CASTQWGQGTYEQYF. CDR3 sequence (DNA): TGTGCCAGCACCCAATGGGGGCAGGGGACCTACGAGCAGTACTTC.

The V gene is TRBV7-3, the J gene TRBJ2-1; 11 bases fit TRBD2. The V gene's germline CDR1 is SGHTA and CDR2 FQGTGA. V gave up 5 bases and J gave up 6 bases; unmatched junction bases: 6. The CDR3 loop spans 15 amino acids. The CDR3 loop reads CASSPGLAEANEQFF. CDR3 coding DNA: TGTGCCAGCAGCCCGGGACTAGCGGAGGCCAATGAGCAGTTCTTC.

This clonotype has at least ten counts. This chain links TRBV4-1 with TRBJ2-1, with 9 nucleotides matching TRBD2. The length of the CDR3 is 17 residues. Germline trimming cut 0 bases from V and 2 bases from J; bases unmatched to any gene: 5. Germline-derived CDR1 and CDR2 are MGHRA and YSYEKL. This chain's CDR3 is CASSQDRASGTYNEQFF. The CDR3 DNA reads TGCGCCAGCAGCCAAGATCGGGCTAGCGGGACCTACAATGAGCAGTTCTTC.

In its sample, this clonotype was seen a few times. The rearrangement uses TRBV20-1 and TRBJ1-2, with a tentative D call TRBD1 (5 bases). Trimming removed 0 bases at V and 6 bases at J, with 14 bases between. The CDR3 loop spans 14 amino acids. The germline gives CDR1 DFQATT, CDR2 SNEGSKA (reference sequence). CDR3: CSAREEEGFHGYTF. CDR3 sequence (DNA): TGCAGTGCTAGAGAGGAGGAGGGGTTCCATGGCTACACCTTC.

In this sample, this clonotype turned up a few times. V usage is TRBV9 and J usage is TRBJ2-3, with 7 bases that match TRBD2. This CDR3 contains 14 residues. Germline CDR1 SGDLS, CDR2 YYNGEE. J was trimmed by 5 bases and V by 4 bases; bases with no gene match: 7. This CDR3 reads CASSPGTTGDTQYF. Written as DNA, the CDR3 is TGTGCCAGCAGCCCCGGGACTACGGGAGATACGCAGTATTTT.

The rearrangement links TRBV9 to TRBJ1-2, with D possibly matching TRBD1 (5 bases). The V and J ends lost 0 bases and 8 bases respectively, with 11 bases between them. Germline V gene sequence: CDR1 SGDLS, CDR2 YYNGEE. The CDR3 consists of 13 residues. CDR3 protein: CASSVVTSGGYTF. The CDR3 DNA reads as TGTGCCAGCAGCGTAGTGACCTCAGGGGGCTACACCTTC.

V gene TRBV29-1 combines with J gene TRBJ2-1, with D perhaps matching TRBD1 (9 bases). Germline CDR1 and CDR2: SQVTM and ANQGSEA. The germline V and J ends were trimmed by 3 bases and 3 bases, with 18 bases remaining between them. The CDR3 loop spans 16 amino acids. CDR3 residues: CSVEGREGQGYNEQFF. The CDR3 coding sequence is TGCAGCGTTGAGGGTCGGGAGGGACAGGGCTACAATGAGCAGTTCTTC.